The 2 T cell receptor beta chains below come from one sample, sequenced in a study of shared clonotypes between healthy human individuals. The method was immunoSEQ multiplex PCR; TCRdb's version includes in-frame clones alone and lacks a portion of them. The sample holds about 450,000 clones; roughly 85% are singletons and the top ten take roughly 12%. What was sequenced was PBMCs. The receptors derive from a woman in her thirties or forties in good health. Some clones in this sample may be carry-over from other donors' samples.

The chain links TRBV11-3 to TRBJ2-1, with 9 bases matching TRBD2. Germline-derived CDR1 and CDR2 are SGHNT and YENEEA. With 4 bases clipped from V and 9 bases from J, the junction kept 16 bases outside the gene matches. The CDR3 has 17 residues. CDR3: CASSSPSGDSGSPEQFF. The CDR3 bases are TGTGCCAGCAGCTCACCCTCGGGGGATAGCGGGAGTCCTGAGCAGTTCTTC.

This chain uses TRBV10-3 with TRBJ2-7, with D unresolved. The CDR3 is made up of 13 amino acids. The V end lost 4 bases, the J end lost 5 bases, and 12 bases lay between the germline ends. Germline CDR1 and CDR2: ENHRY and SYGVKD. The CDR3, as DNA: TGTGCCATCAGTGTATGGAGCGCCAACGAGCAGTACTTC. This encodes CAISVWSANEQYF.